The clone carrying this T cell receptor beta chain has a handful of counts. Other DNA sequences from this sample encode an identical CDR3 as well. Using immunoSEQ multiplex PCR, the repertoire was profiled, and TCRdb retains in-frame clones only, with some absent. This table has roughly 150,000 clones, 75% to 85% appearing once. This entry belongs to a study of blood T cell repertoires in COVID-19. The CDR3 has 14 residues. Losses at the gene ends were 5 bases for V and 8 bases for J; bases not matched to a gene: 8. Germline V lookup: CDR1 SGDLS, CDR2 YYNGEE. Material: peripheral blood. This clonotype originated in a woman in her fifties or sixties with COVID-19, enrolled during active disease. The chain uses TRBV9 and TRBJ2-4; 9 bases map to TRBD1. This CDR3 is CASSAQGARDIQYF. The CDR3 region has the DNA TGTGCCAGCAGTGCACAGGGGGCTCGAGACATTCAGTACTTC.